The 32 T cell receptor beta chains below come from one sample, sequenced in a study of shared clonotypes between healthy human individuals (dated by TCRdb to the early 2020s). The library was built by means of the immunoSEQ multiplex PCR assay. The clones in this table, taken by TCRdb from immuneACCESS, are in-frame only. Not every clone is retained; where verified, under half of the shortfall comes from an unresolved V gene, and the cause of the rest is unknown. The sample records 550,000 to 850,000 clones, 72% of which are singletons. The ten largest account for approximately 1.7% of the sample. The sequenced sample consisted of memory CD4+ T cells sorted from blood. The sample's cell subset or site, from its label and the paper: CD45RA-negative fraction. These receptor sequences come from a woman younger than 45 in good health.

The chain has TRBV2 and TRBJ2-1, with TRBD2 matching 14 bases. V was clipped by 6 bases and J by 0 bases; unmatched bases: 4. The CDR3 covers 17 residues. Germline CDR1 reads SNHLY; CDR2 reads FYNNEI. The CDR3 nucleotides read TGTGCCAGCAGGGGACTAGCGGGAGTCCACTCCTACAATGAGCAGTTCTTC. Protein: CASRGLAGVHSYNEQFF.

This chain joins TRBV28 and TRBJ2-7, with D perhaps given as TRBD1 or TRBD2 (5 bases each). Germline CDR1 MDHEN, CDR2 SYDVKM. Trimming removed 7 bases at V and 0 bases at J, with 10 bases between. The CDR3 totals 13 residues. In nucleotides, the CDR3 is TGTGCCAGCATAGAGGGGAGCTCCTACGAGCAGTACTTC. Residues: CASIEGSSYEQYF.

In this sample, this clone turned up a few times. CDR3 DNA: TGCGCCAGCAGCTTGGGGACAGGGGACAATGAGCAGTTCTTC. Translated: CASSLGTGDNEQFF. The genes are TRBV5-1 and TRBJ2-1; the match to TRBD1 covers 9 bases. There are 14 residues in the CDR3. With 0 bases clipped from V and 5 bases from J, the junction kept 0 bases outside the gene matches. Per the germline V gene, CDR1 is SGHRS and CDR2 is YFSETQ.

In the case of this clone: Other DNA sequences of this sample code for an identical CDR3. The chain links TRBV5-1 to TRBJ2-1, with TRBD1 as a possible D gene (5 bases). CDR3 length: 15 amino acids. Trimming left V 0 bases short and J 1 base short, with 8 bases between. CDR1 and CDR2 (germline): SGHRS, YFSETQ. The DNA of the CDR3 is TGCGCCAGCAGCTTGGCGTCAGGGTCCTACAATGAGCAGTTCTTC. Protein sequence: CASSLASGSYNEQFF.

CDR3 coding DNA: TGTGCCAGCAGCCCAGGCCGACAGGGGGACCTCCTCGAGCAGTACTTC. It encodes CASSPGRQGDLLEQYF. The J gene is TRBJ2-7, the V gene TRBV14; 9 bases align to TRBD1. This CDR3 comprises 16 residues. In germline, CDR1 is SGHDN, CDR2 FVKESK. With 4 bases clipped from V and 6 bases from J, the junction kept 13 bases outside the gene matches. The entire variable domain, with the rest obtained from reference TRBV14 and TRBJ2-7, is as follows: EAGVTQFPSHSVIEKGQTVTLRCDPISGHDNLYWYRRVMGKEIKFLLHFVKESKQDESGMPNNRFLAERTGGTYSTLKVQPAELEDSGVYFCASSPGRQGDLLEQYFGPGTRLTVT.

The genes are TRBV15 and TRBJ1-2; D is uncertain. The CDR3 is 13 residues long. V shed 2 bases and J shed 3 bases, with 7 bases lying between them. CDR1 and CDR2 from the germline V gene are LNHNV and YYDKDF (reference sequence). In DNA, the CDR3 is TGTGCCACCAGCAGAAGGACGGACTATGGCTACACCTTC. Protein sequence: CATSRRTDYGYTF.

The genes are TRBV19 and TRBJ1-4; 9 bases map to TRBD1. Germline lookup yields CDR1 LNHDA and CDR2 SQIVND (reference sequence). The CDR3 is 14 amino acids. J lost 8 bases, V lost 5 bases, and 6 bases had no gene match. CDR3 nucleotide sequence: TGTGCCAGTAGTCCGGGACAGGGTTGGGAAAAACTGTTTTTT. Protein product: CASSPGQGWEKLFF.

The V call is TRBV9, the J call TRBJ1-1; 9 bases are a match to TRBD1. The CDR3 sequence is 13 residues long. The J segment lost 4 bases and the V segment lost 4 bases, leaving 2 bases of the junction unmatched. CDR1 and CDR2 from the germline V gene are SGDLS and YYNGEE. The CDR3 coding sequence is TGTGCCAGCAGCCCGACAGGGGGCACTGAAGCTTTCTTT. Its protein is CASSPTGGTEAFF.

Only a few counts were recorded for this clone. The V gene is TRBV7-9, the J gene TRBJ2-1, with 10 bases aligning to TRBD2. With V trimmed by 5 bases and J by 15 bases, 7 bases remained unmatched. CDR1 SEHNR and CDR2 FQNEAQ come from the germline V gene (reference sequence). The CDR3 has 12 residues. The CDR3: CASSGIAGGWFF. As DNA, the CDR3 is TGTGCCAGCAGCGGAATAGCGGGGGGATGGTTCTTC.

As regards this clone: A clone one base away is much larger, so this may be a read error. Additional DNA sequences in this sample encode the identical CDR3. The rearrangement links TRBV6-6 to TRBJ2-1, with a tentative D call TRBD2 (5 bases). The germline gives CDR1 MNHNY, CDR2 SVGAGI (reference sequence). The V and J ends lost 6 bases and 6 bases respectively, with 15 bases between them. CDR3 length equals 14 residues. CDR3 DNA sequence: TGTGCCAGCAGCCCGGGATTAGAAGGCAATGAGCAGTTCTTC. It specifies CASSPGLEGNEQFF.

The genes are TRBV10-3 and TRBJ2-7; 7 nucleotides align to TRBD2. Losses at the gene ends were 3 bases for V and 5 bases for J; bases not matched to a gene: 7. This CDR3 comprises 14 residues. Germline loops: CDR1 ENHRY, CDR2 SYGVKD. The CDR3: CAISERDYPDEQYF. CDR3 DNA: TGTGCCATCAGTGAACGGGACTACCCCGACGAGCAGTACTTC.

To note about this clone: In the same sample, other DNA sequences code for this CDR3. The chain has TRBV18 and TRBJ1-3; D is uncertain. The CDR3 has 11 amino acids. Germline lookup yields CDR1 KGHSH and CDR2 LQKENI. V lost 5 bases and J 4 bases, leaving 3 bases between the germline ends. The CDR3 DNA sequence: TGTGCCAGCTCAGAAGGAAACACCATATATTTT. The encoded protein is CASSEGNTIYF.

This clone was found once. Other nucleotide sequences in the sample specify the same CDR3. The chain combines TRBV6-1 with TRBJ2-3; 9 nucleotides align to TRBD2. This CDR3 comprises 14 residues. Germline V gene lookup returns CDR1 MNHNS and CDR2 SASEGT. Trimming removed 4 bases from V and 1 base from J; junction bases left unmatched: 0. The CDR3 DNA reads as TGTGCCAGCAGTGGACTAGCGGGCACAGATACGCAGTATTTT. Translation: CASSGLAGTDTQYF.

This clone was counted a few times. V usage is TRBV9 and J usage is TRBJ1-2; D perhaps matches TRBD1 (5 bases). This CDR3 comprises 14 residues. The V end was cut by 3 bases, the J end by 6 bases, with 15 bases between. Germline-derived CDR1 and CDR2 are SGDLS and YYNGEE. This CDR3 is CASSATLRGDGYTF. In nucleotides, the CDR3 is TGTGCCAGCAGCGCAACGCTTAGGGGAGATGGCTACACCTTC. The full variable domain, with the rest looked up from reference TRBV9 and TRBJ1-2, is DSGVTQTPKHLITATGQRVTLRCSPRSGDLSVYWYQQSLDQGLQFLIQYYNGEERAKGNILERFSAQQFPDLHSELNLSSLELGDSALYFCASSATLRGDGYTFGSGTRLTVV.

This sequence joins TRBV5-4 and TRBJ2-1; 7 nucleotides agree with TRBD2. CDR3 length equals 15 residues. Germline loops: CDR1 SGHNT, CDR2 YYREEE (reference sequence). V was clipped by 1 base and J by 2 bases; unmatched bases: 3. CDR3 sequence: CASSLWLAAYNEQFF. The CDR3 DNA reads TGTGCCAGCAGCTTGTGGCTAGCGGCCTACAATGAGCAGTTCTTC.

This clone was seen more than once but under ten times. This chain links TRBV5-4 with TRBJ2-7; TRBD1 matches 9 bases. Germline-derived CDR1 and CDR2 are SGHNT and YYREEE (reference sequence). V shed 4 bases, J shed 7 bases, and the junction held 6 bases outside the gene matches. This CDR3 contains 13 residues. CDR3 in amino acids: CASSPDRGREQYF. For the CDR3, the DNA is TGTGCCAGCAGCCCGGACAGGGGTCGGGAGCAGTACTTC.

V usage is TRBV5-4 and J usage is TRBJ2-2, with a tentative D call TRBD2 (5 bases). This CDR3 has 14 residues. Trimming stripped 4 bases from V and 3 bases from J, with 10 bases between. CDR1 is SGHNT, CDR2 YYREEE, per germline (reference sequence). The CDR3 sequence: CASSPPRDTGELFF. The CDR3 nucleotides read TGTGCCAGCAGCCCCCCGCGGGACACCGGGGAGCTGTTTTTT. The variable domain in full, completed from reference TRBV5-4 and TRBJ2-2, reads ETGVTQSPTHLIKTRGQQVTLRCSSQSGHNTVSWYQQALGQGPQFIFQYYREEENGRGNFPPRFSGLQFPNYSSELNVNALELDDSALYLCASSPPRDTGELFFGEGSRLTVL.

This clone appeared a single time. The CDR3 DNA is TGTGCCAGTAGTTCCCGGACTAGCGGGAGGGCCAATGAGCAGTTCTTC. It yields the protein CASSSRTSGRANEQFF. The chain recombines TRBV19 with TRBJ2-1; 15 nucleotides align to TRBD2. The V gene end was trimmed by 5 bases and the J gene end by 6 bases; junction bases not matched to a gene: 5. The CDR3 totals 16 residues. Germline lookup yields CDR1 LNHDA and CDR2 SQIVND (reference sequence).

The gene calls are TRBV10-1 and TRBJ2-5; D is ambiguous. Germline V gives CDR1 WNHNN, CDR2 SYGVQD (reference sequence). The CDR3 loop spans 13 amino acids. V lost 5 bases and J 5 bases, leaving 12 bases between the germline ends. CDR3 sequence: CASSNSLTETQYF. The CDR3 DNA sequence: TGCGCCAGCAGTAACAGTTTGACGGAGACCCAGTACTTC.

As concerns this clone: A much bigger clone sits one base away, suggesting this may be a read error. The chain recombines TRBV7-3 with TRBJ2-3; TRBD2 aligns across 10 bases. CDR3 length: 16 amino acids. Germline V lookup: CDR1 SGHTA, CDR2 FQGTGA. Unmatched junction bases numbered 3, after V lost 2 bases and J lost 1 base. For the CDR3, the DNA is TGTGCCAGCAGCTTAGGGCTAGCGGGAGGCACAGATACGCAGTATTTT. This translates into CASSLGLAGGTDTQYF.

This clone was seen only once. The rearrangement links TRBV28 to TRBJ1-2; 8 nucleotides align to TRBD1. The germline V gene encodes CDR1 MDHEN and CDR2 SYDVKM. This CDR3 contains 18 residues. J was trimmed by 4 bases and V by 6 bases; bases with no gene match: 19. CDR3 sequence (DNA): TGTGCCAGCAGCAATGCGGAGGGGCGGGCAGGGGGCCCCTATGGCTACACCTTC. This gives the protein CASSNAEGRAGGPYGYTF.

At least ten counts were recorded for this clone. The CDR3 nucleotides are TGCGCCAGCAGCCAACAGGGGGAAGATACGCAGTATTTT. Protein sequence: CASSQQGEDTQYF. The rearrangement links TRBV5-1 to TRBJ2-3, with TRBD1 matching over 8 bases. The length of the CDR3 is 13 residues. Trimming took 4 bases from V and 5 from J; bases not matched to a gene: 3. Germline V lookup: CDR1 SGHRS, CDR2 YFSETQ.

V gene TRBV6-1 combines with J gene TRBJ1-1; D ambiguous. This CDR3 has 12 amino acids. Trimming removed 5 bases from V and 5 bases from J, with 9 bases in between. Germline CDR1 reads MNHNS; CDR2 reads SASEGT. The CDR3 reads CASSTSVTEAFF. The CDR3 DNA follows: TGTGCCAGCAGTACAAGCGTAACTGAAGCTTTCTTT.

This chain uses TRBV28 with TRBJ1-5; D not resolved. The CDR3 extends over 14 amino acids. The V end lost 7 bases, the J end lost 5 bases, and 15 bases lay between the germline ends. Per the germline V gene, CDR1 is MDHEN and CDR2 is SYDVKM. CDR3 sequence (DNA): TGTGCCAGCACGCGACCCCGACGGGATCAGCCCCAGCATTTT. Translated: CASTRPRRDQPQHF.

This clone ranks as medium-sized. The chain links TRBV2 to TRBJ2-3; D is possibly TRBD2 (6 bases). Per germline, CDR1 SNHLY and CDR2 FYNNEI. The CDR3 length is 15 residues. V lost 6 bases and J lost 4, with 17 bases in between. This CDR3 is CASRKLEGRSDTQYF. The CDR3 nucleotides read TGTGCCAGCAGAAAATTGGAGGGGCGATCAGATACGCAGTATTTT. Based on the CDR3 plus reference TRBV2 and TRBJ2-3, the full variable domain is EPEVTQTPSHQVTQMGQEVILRCVPISNHLYFYWYRQILGQKVEFLVSFYNNEISEKSEIFDDQFSVERPDGSNFTLKIRSTKLEDSAMYFCASRKLEGRSDTQYFGPGTRLTVL.

A word on this clone: Different DNA sequences within this sample yield the same CDR3. The J gene is TRBJ2-1, the V gene TRBV11-2; 8 bases match TRBD2. Germline values: CDR1 SGHAT, CDR2 FQNNGV. V was clipped by 5 bases and J by 3 bases; unmatched bases: 3. The CDR3 consists of 14 residues. The CDR3 DNA sequence: TGTGCCAGCAGCAGCGGGAGCAGCTACAATGAGCAGTTCTTC. Translating gives CASSSGSSYNEQFF.

The chain carries TRBV5-1 and TRBJ1-1; D is perhaps TRBD1 (5 bases). Trimming left V 3 bases short and J 2 bases short, with 14 bases between. Germline CDR1 and CDR2: SGHRS and YFSETQ. This CDR3 has 15 amino acids. Here the CDR3 DNA reads TGCGCCAGCAGCTCGGGTGTAGGGGCCAACACTGAAGCTTTCTTT. Its translation is CASSSGVGANTEAFF.

In this sample, this clone turned up a few times. This rearrangement joins TRBV30 to TRBJ2-2; 9 bases line up with TRBD2. CDR3 length: 14 amino acids. With V trimmed by 3 bases and J by 3 bases, 2 bases remained unmatched. From germline, CDR1 is GTSNPN and CDR2 SVGIG (reference sequence). The CDR3 here is CAWRVAGDTGELFF. CDR3 DNA sequence: TGTGCCTGGAGGGTAGCGGGAGACACCGGGGAGCTGTTTTTT.

J is TRBJ1-2 and V is TRBV28, with TRBD1 matching 8 bases. The CDR3 is 15 amino acids. The V gene's germline CDR1 is MDHEN and CDR2 SYDVKM. V lost 2 bases to trimming and J lost 4 bases; unmatched junction nucleotides: 6. Here the CDR3 DNA reads TGTGCCAGCAGTTTAAGGACAGGGTCTAGCTATGGCTACACCTTC. Encoded protein: CASSLRTGSSYGYTF.

The chain carries TRBV6-1 and TRBJ2-7; D gene unclear. From germline, CDR1 is MNHNS and CDR2 SASEGT. The CDR3 totals 13 residues. The V gene lost 6 bases and the J gene lost 6 bases, with 15 bases spanning the gap. The CDR3 nucleotides read TGTGCCAGCAGCTCCTTAAGGGCAACCGAGCAGTACTTC. Protein: CASSSLRATEQYF.

The J gene is TRBJ2-3, the V gene TRBV28; 8 bases match TRBD1. The germline CDR1 and CDR2 sequences are MDHEN and SYDVKM. V lost 1 base and J lost 4; bases outside the gene matches: 7. The CDR3 extends over 16 amino acids. The CDR3 sequence is CASSLFQGASSDTQYF. The CDR3 DNA is TGTGCCAGCAGTTTATTTCAGGGGGCCTCTTCAGATACGCAGTATTTT.

The chain carries TRBV27 and TRBJ2-3; D might be TRBD1 (5 bases). Germline-derived CDR1 and CDR2 are MNHEY and SMNVEV (reference sequence). This CDR3 has 14 amino acids. V gave up 8 bases and J gave up 0 bases, with 12 bases separating them. CDR3 loop: CASRQGYSTDTQYF. Here the CDR3 DNA reads TGTGCCAGCCGTCAGGGATATAGCACAGATACGCAGTATTTT.